What follows are 5 T cell receptor beta chains derived from one specimen sequenced in a study of T cell clonality in common variable immunodeficiency. Produced via immunoSEQ multiplex PCR; TCRdb's table is partial and in-frame only. Observed in the sample are about 29,000 clones, none of them singletons. Sequenced: peripheral blood mononuclear cells. All receptors derive from a person between 18 and 75 years old in good health.

This clone was detected many times. The read comes to an end 3 residues before the CDR3 does, leaving the germline J gene to fill in the end. The genes are TRBV6-4 and TRBJ2-2, with D possibly matching TRBD2 (5 bases). The CDR3 consists of 13 residues. Germline CDR1 and CDR2: MRHNA and SNTAGT. Trimming stripped 5 bases from V and 1 base from J, with 5 bases between. The CDR3 spells CASSSGNTGELFF. Incomplete CDR3 DNA: TGTGCCAGCAGTAGCGGGAACACCGGGGAG.

This clone showed up many times. Read sequence stops 3 residues before the CDR3 end, and the germline J gene provides the missing end. This chain links TRBV18 with TRBJ1-5; 9 positions match TRBD1. Trimming cost V 5 bases and J 6 bases; bases outside gene matches: 8. This CDR3 has 15 amino acids. CDR1 and CDR2 (germline): KGHSH, LQKENI. The sequenced part of the CDR3 DNA is TGTGCCAGCTCAGGAAGACAGGGGGAGATTCAGCCC. Translating it yields CASSGRQGEIQP. The whole CDR3 is CASSGRQGEIQPQHF.

As for this clone: The sequence runs out 3 residues before the end of the CDR3; the remainder is reconstructed from the germline J gene. The gene calls are TRBV7-9 and TRBJ1-2; 8 bases align to TRBD1. Germline-derived CDR1 and CDR2 are SEHNR and FQNEAQ (reference sequence). There are 15 residues in the CDR3. The CDR3: CASSLAPGQGSGYTF. The sequenced CDR3 bases are TGTGCCAGCAGCTTAGCGCCCGGACAGGGAAGCGGC.

Comments on this clone: The read halts 3 residues ahead of the CDR3 end, with the missing end drawn from the germline J gene. The chain employs TRBV7-9 and TRBJ1-5; D might be TRBD1 (5 bases). V shed 4 bases and J shed 4 bases, with 11 bases lying between them. CDR3 length equals 14 residues. CDR1 and CDR2 from the germline V gene are SEHNR and FQNEAQ (reference sequence). Partial CDR3 DNA: TGTGCCAGCAGCTCGCCGGGGGGGAATCAGCCC. It specifies CASSSPGGNQP. The entire CDR3 is CASSSPGGNQPQHF. Looking up the rest from reference TRBV7-9 and TRBJ1-5 gives the full variable domain: DTGVSQNPRHKITKRGQNVTFRCDPISEHNRLYWYRQTLGQGPEFLTYFQNEAQLEKSRLLSDRFSAERPKGSFSTLEIQRTEQGDSAMYLCASSSPGGNQPQHFGDGTRLSIL.

This clone has at least ten counts. The read finishes 3 residues shy of the CDR3 end, and the germline J gene is used to complete it. The chain joins TRBV4-1 to TRBJ2-7, with 9 bases that match TRBD2. V lost 3 bases to trimming and J lost 2 bases; unmatched junction nucleotides: 5. CDR1 is MGHRA, CDR2 YSYEKL, per germline. CDR3 length: 15 amino acids. The CDR3 DNA, read in part, is TGCGCCAGCAGCCATACTAGCGGGCCTACCTACGAG. This codes for CASSHTSGPTYE. The full CDR3 sequence reads CASSHTSGPTYEQYF.